This T cell receptor (beta chain) was identified during a study of glioma-infiltrating T cells after dendritic cell vaccination. About the research overall: Dendritic cells derived from monocytes and pulsed with autologous tumor lysate formed the vaccine.

On this clone: Its antigen is unknown.

V was clipped by 5 bases and J by 1 base; unmatched bases: 8. CDR3 length: 16 amino acids. CDR1 and CDR2 (germline): SGDLS, YYNGEE. Overall study findings and caveats: No direct clonality-survival link was found; a diverse polyclonal response may matter.

The PCR used 60 V beta and 13 J beta primers. Using immunoSEQ multiplex PCR, the repertoire was profiled, and TCRdb retains in-frame clones only, with some absent. Among roughly 90,000 clones, about nine tenths were seen once, and the ten largest hold approximately 15%. The clonotype comes from a human donor with glioblastoma. The chain carries TRBV9 and TRBJ2-2; 7 bases line up with TRBD1. The sample consisted of blood, taken before dendritic cell vaccination. In nucleotides, the CDR3 is TGTGCCAGCAGTGCCTCCGGGACAGTGAACACCGGGGAGCTGTTTTTT. This codes for CASSASGTVNTGELFF.